The clone carrying this TCR beta chain was picked up one time. The target antigen is unknown. This sample is drawn from a study of human T cells and chemical hapten exposure. Study summary: The variation in per-sample TCR yields arose mainly from small differences in pooled library volumes. Study observations and caveats: Those TCRs sitting above 1 in 1000 frequency stayed the same with DPC sensitization.

Unseparated into fractions, whole blood served as the source from which total RNA was extracted. V was cut by 0 bases and J by 3 bases, with 13 bases left in between. This CDR3 has 15 residues. CDR1 is SGDLS and CDR2 is YYNGEE in the germline V gene. What the library attached to individual cDNA molecules were unique molecular identifiers. Original processing notes: TCRs per sample had a median of approximately 98,000 and ranged from 23,224 to 690,600. TCRdb re-derived calls from the 5' RACE reads in MiXCR, one entry per CDR3 protein. What appears here as the V and J calls and clone size reflects TCRdb's work, not the paper's. The sample lists 81,000 or so distinct CDR3 sequences, roughly 8% occurring once.

This TCR derives from a male donor in good health. The chain has TRBV9 and TRBJ2-7; possibly TRBD2 for D (6 bases). This CDR3 reads CASSVGSIGGYEQYF. For the CDR3, the DNA is TGTGCCAGCAGCGTAGGAAGTATCGGGGGCTACGAGCAGTACTTC.